Listed below are T cell receptor beta chains from one sample, sequenced in a study of blood T cells in healthy people across ages. One entry per CDR3 protein results from TCRdb running MiXCR on the 5' RACE reads. The profile shows about 600,000 distinct CDR3 sequences, roughly 43% of them singletons. The sequenced material came from blood. The receptors here all came from an elderly man in good health. Both conserved end residues are part of each CDR3. Each record gives: V gene, J gene, D gene, clone size, CDR3 protein, CDR3 DNA. D genes are given only for firm matches. Expanded clones are given a class, and other clones once, few, many or no size at all.

v_gene: TRBV10-3; j_gene: TRBJ1-1; d_gene: .; abundance: .; CDR3aa: CAISRGQRDTEAFF; CDR3nt: TGTGCCATCAGTAGGGGCCAAAGGGACACTGAAGCTTTCTTT
v_gene: TRBV2; j_gene: TRBJ2-2; d_gene: .; abundance: .; CDR3aa: CASSPRGADTGELFF; CDR3nt: TGTGCCAGCAGTCCCCGGGGGGCGGACACCGGGGAGCTGTTTTTT
v_gene: TRBV6-6; j_gene: TRBJ1-1; d_gene: .; abundance: many; CDR3aa: CASSSRDITPEAFF; CDR3nt: TGTGCCAGCAGTTCCCGGGACATCACTCCGGAGGCTTTCTTT
v_gene: TRBV6-6; j_gene: TRBJ1-3; d_gene: .; abundance: once; CDR3aa: CASSPDRSSGNTIYF; CDR3nt: TGTGCCAGCAGCCCCGACAGGAGCTCTGGAAACACCATATATTTT
v_gene: TRBV29-1; j_gene: TRBJ2-3; d_gene: .; abundance: .; CDR3aa: CSVVGEHRTDTQYF; CDR3nt: TGCAGCGTTGTTGGGGAACACCGCACAGATACGCAGTATTTT
v_gene: TRBV15; j_gene: TRBJ2-7; d_gene: TRBD2; abundance: .; CDR3aa: CATSRARGTYEQYF; CDR3nt: TGTGCCACCAGCAGAGCGCGGGGGACCTACGAGCAGTACTTC
v_gene: TRBV20-1; j_gene: TRBJ1-6; d_gene: TRBD1; abundance: .; CDR3aa: CSAQDRVGSPLHF; CDR3nt: TGCAGTGCCCAGGACAGGGTAGGGTCACCCCTCCACTTT
v_gene: TRBV11-1; j_gene: TRBJ2-4; d_gene: .; abundance: .; CDR3aa: CASSWAQGGGNIQYF; CDR3nt: TGTGCCAGCAGCTGGGCCCAGGGTGGGGGGAACATTCAGTACTTC
v_gene: TRBV9; j_gene: TRBJ1-2; d_gene: .; abundance: .; CDR3aa: CASSVDPRDGGRTRSYGYTF; CDR3nt: TGTGCCAGCAGCGTAGACCCCCGGGACGGTGGACGAACGAGGAGTTATGGCTACACCTTC
v_gene: TRBV12-3/TRBV12-4; j_gene: TRBJ2-1; d_gene: .; abundance: .; CDR3aa: CASSFAGSNFNEQFF; CDR3nt: TGTGCCAGCAGTTTCGCTGGTTCAAACTTCAATGAGCAGTTCTTC
v_gene: TRBV6-5; j_gene: TRBJ2-3; d_gene: .; abundance: .; CDR3aa: CAGSYTDTRDTQYF; CDR3nt: TGTGCCGGCAGTTATACAGATACTAGAGATACGCAGTATTTT
v_gene: TRBV7-9; j_gene: TRBJ2-6; d_gene: .; abundance: few; CDR3aa: CASTPTGAPGANVLTF; CDR3nt: TGTGCCAGCACCCCCACGGGGGCCCCTGGGGCCAACGTCCTGACTTTC
v_gene: TRBV5-1; j_gene: TRBJ2-7; d_gene: .; abundance: once; CDR3aa: CASSSVSHGAYEQYF; CDR3nt: TGCGCCAGCAGCTCTGTGTCCCACGGCGCCTACGAGCAGTACTTC
v_gene: TRBV2; j_gene: TRBJ2-7; d_gene: .; abundance: .; CDR3aa: CASGAGDRDYEQYF; CDR3nt: TGTGCCAGCGGAGCGGGGGACAGGGACTACGAGCAGTACTTC
v_gene: TRBV7-8; j_gene: TRBJ1-2; d_gene: .; abundance: .; CDR3aa: CASSQTARYGYTF; CDR3nt: TGTGCCAGCAGCCAAACAGCACGCTATGGCTACACCTTC